The text below deals with one T cell receptor (beta chain). Its specificity is unknown. The PCR made use of 60 Vbeta and 13 Jbeta primers. The assay was immunoSEQ multiplex PCR, and TCRdb's table has in-frame clones only and misses some. This sample yields roughly 150,000 clones, of which over 70% are seen a single time; roughly 1.4% belongs to the top ten. CDR1 and CDR2 (germline): LNHNV, YYDKDF (reference sequence). CDR3 size: 16 residues. Trimming pared 3 bases from V and 4 bases from J, leaving 16 bases between. These data originate in a study of cytomegalovirus exposure and HLA in healthy donors. Broader study findings: Among donors in an Asian-associated ancestry cluster, a later analysis reportedly found fewer N-insertions than the approximately 700-donor mean. The study reported that TCR beta sequences accurately predicted HLA-A and HLA-B alleles in most subjects. Sequencing artifact likely explains a cluster of highly shared sequence variants.

The chain combines TRBV15 with TRBJ2-1; a weak D match, TRBD2 (5 bases). Sequencing was carried out using PBMCs. The receptor was isolated from a middle-aged man in good health and CMV-seropositive. The CDR3 loop is CATSRGPSGGYNEQFF. CDR3 nucleotides: TGTGCCACCAGCAGGGGCCCCAGCGGTGGGTACAATGAGCAGTTCTTC. Variable domain in full (rest from reference TRBV15 and TRBJ2-1): DAMVIQNPRYQVTQFGKPVTLSCSQTLNHNVMYWYQQKSSQAPKLLFHYYDKDFNNEADTPDNFQSRRPNTSFCFLDIRSPGLGDTAMYLCATSRGPSGGYNEQFFGPGTRLTVL.